These T cell receptor beta chains were read from a single sample in a study of blood T cell repertoires in COVID-19. The method was immunoSEQ multiplex PCR; TCRdb's version includes in-frame clones alone and lacks a portion of them. In the table there are approximately 70,000 clones, approximately 88% of which are singletons. The source material was peripheral blood. These receptors came from a woman in her 70s with acute or convalescent COVID-19. CDR3s include the opening cysteine and the closing phenylalanine or tryptophan. D genes are given only for firm matches. Rows give clone size only sometimes, using once, few, many, or a class for an expanded clone.

TRBV2,-,TRBJ1-2,-,TGTGCCAGCAGCCAGGGCCCGTATGGCTACACCTTC,CASSQGPYGYTF
TRBV5-1,once,TRBJ2-1,TRBD1,TGCGCCAGCAGCTTGGGACAGGGTAGGAATGAGCAGTTCTTC,CASSLGQGRNEQFF
TRBV6-5,-,TRBJ2-1,TRBD1,TGTGCCACCTCAGACAGGGCTAACAATGAGCAGTTCTTC,CATSDRANNEQFF
TRBV2,-,TRBJ1-5,TRBD1,TGTGCCAGCAGTGTCGACAGGGGCAATCAGCCCCAGCATTTT,CASSVDRGNQPQHF
TRBV6-5,-,TRBJ2-7,-,TGTGCCAGCGGGCAGGGGAGACGCGAGCAGTACTTC,CASGQGRREQYF
TRBV30,-,TRBJ1-5,-,TGTGCCTGGTCGGTAGGAGGGCGGACCGGTCAGCCCCAGCATTTT,CAWSVGGRTGQPQHF
TRBV29-1,-,TRBJ2-7,TRBD1,TGCAGCGTTAGGACAGGGCCTGGCGAGCAGTACTTC,CSVRTGPGEQYF
TRBV28,-,TRBJ2-1,-,TGTGCCAGCAAACCAGCCTACAATGAGCAGTTCTTC,CASKPAYNEQFF
TRBV4-3,-,TRBJ2-7,TRBD2,TGCGCCAGCAGCCAAGATAGCCTAGCGGGAGGAGGCCGCTACGAGCAGTACTTC,CASSQDSLAGGGRYEQYF
TRBV6-5,-,TRBJ2-1,TRBD2,TGTGCCAGCAGTTCGGGACTAGGTTACAATGAGCAGTTCTTC,CASSSGLGYNEQFF
TRBV19,-,TRBJ1-2,-,TGTGCCAGTAGTATAGATCGCGGGGGCGTAAACTATGGCTACACCTTC,CASSIDRGGVNYGYTF
TRBV6-5,-,TRBJ2-7,TRBD2,TGTGCCAGCAGCGCGGGGGGGGGTTACGAGCAGTACTTC,CASSAGGGYEQYF
TRBV7-9,-,TRBJ1-1,-,TGTGCCAGCAACTTAGATCCGGACACTGAAGCTTTCTTT,CASNLDPDTEAFF
TRBV18,few,TRBJ2-3,TRBD1,TGTGCCAGCTCACCACTGGGACAGGGGGCGCAGATTACAGATACGCAGTATTTT,CASSPLGQGAQITDTQYF
TRBV29-1,-,TRBJ1-5,-,TGCAGCGCCTTGTGGGGGGATCAGCCCCAGCATTTT,CSALWGDQPQHF
TRBV15,-,TRBJ2-1,TRBD1,TGTGCCACCAGCAGTCGACAGGGTTCGGTGAATGAGCAGTTCTTC,CATSSRQGSVNEQFF
TRBV19,-,TRBJ2-3,TRBD2,TGTGCCAGTAGTAGCGGGAGGGCCCCAGATACGCAGTATTTT,CASSSGRAPDTQYF
TRBV5-1,-,TRBJ1-5,-,TGCGCCAGCAGCTTGGAGGGAGGGAACGGTCAGCCCCAGCATTTT,CASSLEGGNGQPQHF
TRBV5-6,-,TRBJ2-1,TRBD2,TGTGCCAGCAGCCGGGGAGCGGGGTACAATGAGCAGTTCTTC,CASSRGAGYNEQFF
TRBV18,-,TRBJ2-1,-,TGTGCCAGCTCACCGAGCTCCTACAATGAGCAGTTCTTC,CASSPSSYNEQFF
TRBV19,-,TRBJ2-1,-,TGTGCCAGTAGTATGGAGCGGAGCAGCTACAATGAGCAGTTCTTC,CASSMERSSYNEQFF
TRBV12-3/TRBV12-4,-,TRBJ1-5,TRBD1,TGTGCCAGCAGTTTCAGGGGGAATCAGCCCCAGCATTTT,CASSFRGNQPQHF
TRBV12-5,-,TRBJ1-1,-,TGTGCTAGTGCTCGTACCGAAGGGGCTGAAGCTTTCTTT,CASARTEGAEAFF
TRBV5-1,few,TRBJ1-3,-,TGCGCCAGCAGCTCTGATACGGGATTCTCTGGAAACACCATATATTTT,CASSSDTGFSGNTIYF
TRBV19,-,TRBJ1-3,-,TGTGCCAGTAGTCGACCCCAGGGAGGTGGAAACACCATATATTTT,CASSRPQGGGNTIYF
TRBV9,-,TRBJ1-2,-,TGTGCCAGCAGCGTGGCCGGGGAAGGCTACACCTTC,CASSVAGEGYTF
TRBV27,-,TRBJ1-2,-,TGTGCCAGCAGTTTAGGGGCGCTGAATGGCTACACCTTC,CASSLGALNGYTF
TRBV2,-,TRBJ1-1,TRBD1,TGTGCCAGCAGTCTGGGACAGACCATGAACACTGAAGCTTTCTTT,CASSLGQTMNTEAFF
TRBV6-6,once,TRBJ1-2,-,TGTGCCAGCGGACAGACTAACTATGGCTACACCTTC,CASGQTNYGYTF
TRBV5-4,-,TRBJ2-1,TRBD2,TGTGCCAGCAGCTTGGCGGGGACTAGCGGCTACAATGAGCAGTTCTTC,CASSLAGTSGYNEQFF
TRBV18,-,TRBJ2-2,-,TGTGCCAGCTCACCACAGGGGGTCCCCGGGGAGCTGTTTTTT,CASSPQGVPGELFF
TRBV27,-,TRBJ1-4,-,TGTGCCAGCAAGTACGCGACCGGGGATGAAAAACTGTTTTTT,CASKYATGDEKLFF
TRBV7-9,-,TRBJ2-7,-,TGTGCCAGCAGCAACCGCGCGGGGAGTGCCCACGAGCAGTACTTC,CASSNRAGSAHEQYF
TRBV19,once,TRBJ1-6,-,TGTGCCAGTAGTACCCGGGGTTCGAATTCACCCCTCCACTTT,CASSTRGSNSPLHF
TRBV19,-,TRBJ2-1,-,TGTGCCAGTAGTATAGAGGGGGACACCTACAATGAGCAGTTCTTC,CASSIEGDTYNEQFF
TRBV5-1,-,TRBJ1-1,-,TGCGCCAGCAGCTTGGCCGAGAACCGCTTTGAAGCTTTCTTT,CASSLAENRFEAFF
TRBV27,-,TRBJ2-3,TRBD2,TGTGCCAGCACTCGAGCGGGGGGCACAGATACGCAGTATTTT,CASTRAGGTDTQYF
TRBV19,-,TRBJ2-7,-,TGTGCCACCGACAGGTTTGTCGACGAGCAGTACTTC,CATDRFVDEQYF
TRBV4-2,-,TRBJ2-1,TRBD2,TGTGCCAGCCGGCGGCTAGCGGGAGCGAATGAGCAGTTCTTC,CASRRLAGANEQFF
TRBV7-8,-,TRBJ1-1,-,TGTGCCAGCAGCTTAGTCCCCCCGACAGGGAACACTGAAGCTTTCTTT,CASSLVPPTGNTEAFF
TRBV29-1,-,TRBJ2-7,-,TGCAGCGTTGATAAAGTCGCAGGGGCAAGCTCCTACGAGCAGTACTTC,CSVDKVAGASSYEQYF
TRBV7-2,-,TRBJ2-7,TRBD2,TGTGCCAGCAGCCTCAAAGGGAGGGGCGAGCAGTACTTC,CASSLKGRGEQYF